These T cell receptor beta chains were read from a single sample in a study of blood T cells in healthy people across ages. TCRdb re-called the 5' RACE reads with MiXCR, one entry per CDR3 protein. The sample shows around 1,000,000 distinct CDR3 sequences, more than 30% of them seen only once. The sample taken for sequencing was blood. These TCRs come from a man aged 18 to 30 in good health. Both conserved end residues are part of each CDR3.

j_call,v_call,cdr3_aa
TRBJ2-1,TRBV27,CASSLNQGVGEQFF
TRBJ2-1,TRBV20-1,CSASSAGGRNEQFF
TRBJ2-5,TRBV9,CASSVETGDQETPYF
TRBJ2-3,TRBV10-3,CAISAGGPTDTQYF
TRBJ1-5,TRBV6-6,CASQNLGQGNQPQHF
TRBJ2-3,TRBV6-1,CASSPLTSGGDFFTDTQYF
TRBJ2-2,TRBV19,CASSFVQGVTGELFF
TRBJ2-1,TRBV10-2,CASRVAGGYNEQFF
TRBJ2-3,TRBV20-1,CSGGGAGFSDTQYF
TRBJ1-2,TRBV2,CASSTPGGVYYGYTF
TRBJ2-7,TRBV7-2,CASSLVGLYEQYF
TRBJ1-2,TRBV7-2,CASSPRVRGYTF
TRBJ2-2,TRBV11-3,CASSPSPGTGELFF